The clone carrying this T cell receptor (beta chain) was recorded a few times. The CDR3 runs 18 residues. J was trimmed by 4 bases and V by 4 bases; bases with no gene match: 10. Per the germline V gene, CDR1 is SNHLY and CDR2 is FYNNEI. This sample is part of a study of response to subunit inactivated influenza vaccine. MiXCR, run by TCRdb on the RT-PCR reads, gives a single entry per CDR3 protein. Among about 240,000 distinct CDR3 sequences listed, roughly an eighth were seen once. The specimen comprised non-naive T cells sorted from PBMCs, sampled 14 days before vaccination. The receptor's source is a man aged 50 to 59 who received an inactivated influenza vaccine. The V call is TRBV2, the J call TRBJ2-1; 13 nucleotides match TRBD2. CDR3 sequence (DNA): TGTGCCAGCAGTGGAGTTACCGGGACTAGCGGGGCATACAATGAGCAGTTCTTC. Its protein product is CASSGVTGTSGAYNEQFF.